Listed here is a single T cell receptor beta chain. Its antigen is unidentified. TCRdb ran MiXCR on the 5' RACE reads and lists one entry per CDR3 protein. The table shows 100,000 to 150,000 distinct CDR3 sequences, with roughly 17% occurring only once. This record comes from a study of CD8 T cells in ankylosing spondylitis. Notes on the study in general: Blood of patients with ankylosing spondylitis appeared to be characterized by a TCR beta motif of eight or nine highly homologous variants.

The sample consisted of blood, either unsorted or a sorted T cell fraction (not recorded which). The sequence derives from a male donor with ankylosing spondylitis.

CDR3 sequence reads: CASSEFHEQYF. The CDR3 DNA is TGTGCCAGCAGTGAATTCCACGAGCAGTACTTC. The V gene is TRBV25-1, the J gene TRBJ2-7, with unresolved D. The CDR3 spans 11 residues. Between the trimmed V and J ends, which lost 1 base and 5 bases, there was a span of 3 bases. Germline V gives CDR1 MGHDK, CDR2 SYGVNS.